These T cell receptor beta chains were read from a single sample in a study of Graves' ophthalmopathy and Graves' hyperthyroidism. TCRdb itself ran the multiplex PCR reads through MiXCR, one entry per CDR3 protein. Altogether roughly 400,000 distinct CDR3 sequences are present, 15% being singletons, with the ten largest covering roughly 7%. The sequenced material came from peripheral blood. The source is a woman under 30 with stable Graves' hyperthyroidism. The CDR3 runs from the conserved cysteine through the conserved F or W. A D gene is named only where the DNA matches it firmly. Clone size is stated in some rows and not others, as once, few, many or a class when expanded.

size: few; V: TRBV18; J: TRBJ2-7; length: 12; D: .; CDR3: CASSPPNYEQYF; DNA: TGTGCCAGCTCACCACCGAACTACGAGCAGTACTTC
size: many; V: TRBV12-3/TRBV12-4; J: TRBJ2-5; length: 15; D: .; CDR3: CASSPLVGGLETQYF; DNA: TGTGCCAGCAGTCCCCTCGTGGGGGGATTGGAGACCCAGTACTTC
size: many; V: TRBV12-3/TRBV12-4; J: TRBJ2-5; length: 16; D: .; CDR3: CASSLGGTPAGETQYF; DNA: TGTGCCAGCAGTTTGGGCGGGACCCCTGCGGGAGAGACCCAGTACTTC
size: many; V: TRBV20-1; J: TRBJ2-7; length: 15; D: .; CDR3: CSARVSPRVRAEQYF; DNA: TGCAGTGCTAGAGTGTCCCCCCGCGTCAGGGCCGAGCAGTACTTC
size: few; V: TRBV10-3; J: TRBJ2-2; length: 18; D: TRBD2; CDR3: CAINGPGLAGGSTGELFF; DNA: TGTGCCATCAACGGACCGGGACTAGCGGGGGGCTCTACCGGGGAGCTGTTTTTT
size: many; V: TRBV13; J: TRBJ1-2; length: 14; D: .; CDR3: CASSIRDTDYGYTF; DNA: TGTGCCAGCAGCATCCGGGACACCGACTATGGCTACACCTTC
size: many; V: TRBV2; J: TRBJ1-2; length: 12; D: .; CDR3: CASSERPYGYTF; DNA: TGTGCCAGCAGTGAACGGCCCTATGGCTACACCTTC
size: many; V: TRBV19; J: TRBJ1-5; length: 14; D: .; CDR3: CASNSIRLNQPQHF; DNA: TGTGCCAGTAATTCTATCAGGCTCAATCAGCCCCAGCATTTT
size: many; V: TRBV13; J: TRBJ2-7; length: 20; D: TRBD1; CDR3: CASSTATPGKGQGDSYEQYF; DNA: TGTGCCAGCAGCACAGCTACTCCTGGGAAGGGACAGGGGGACTCCTACGAGCAGTACTTC
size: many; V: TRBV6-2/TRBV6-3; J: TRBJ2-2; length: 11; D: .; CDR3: CASSYSRELFF; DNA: TGTGCCAGCAGTTACTCCAGGGAGCTGTTTTTT
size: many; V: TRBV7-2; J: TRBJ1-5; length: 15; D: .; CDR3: CASSSETGANQPQHF; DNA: TGTGCCAGCAGCTCCGAGACAGGAGCTAATCAGCCCCAGCATTTT
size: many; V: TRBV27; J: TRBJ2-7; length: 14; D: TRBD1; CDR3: CASSLQRQGRQQYF; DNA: TGTGCCAGCAGTTTGCAGAGACAGGGAAGGCAGCAGTACTTC
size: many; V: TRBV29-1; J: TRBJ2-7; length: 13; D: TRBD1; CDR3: CSASGTGSDEQYF; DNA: TGCAGCGCTTCCGGGACAGGGTCGGACGAGCAGTACTTC
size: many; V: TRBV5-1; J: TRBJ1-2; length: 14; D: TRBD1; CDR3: CASSKTGTNYGYTF; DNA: TGCGCCAGCAGCAAGACAGGGACTAACTATGGCTACACCTTC
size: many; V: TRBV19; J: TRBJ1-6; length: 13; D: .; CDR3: CASSIGTGDTLHF; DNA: TGTGCCAGTAGTATAGGAACAGGTGACACCCTCCACTTT
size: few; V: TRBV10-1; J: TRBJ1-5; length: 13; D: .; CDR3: CASSKRQNQPQHF; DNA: TGCGCCAGCAGTAAACGGCAAAATCAGCCCCAGCATTTT
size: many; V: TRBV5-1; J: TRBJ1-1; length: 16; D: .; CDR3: CASSLGWGAHNTEAFF; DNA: TGCGCCAGCAGCTTGGGATGGGGGGCGCATAACACTGAAGCTTTCTTT
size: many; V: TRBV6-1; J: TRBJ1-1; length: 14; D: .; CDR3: CASPEVPANTEAFF; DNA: TGTGCCAGCCCAGAGGTCCCGGCGAACACTGAAGCTTTCTTT
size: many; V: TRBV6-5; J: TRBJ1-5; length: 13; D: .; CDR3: CASSYSSRQPQHF; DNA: TGTGCCAGCAGTTACTCGAGTCGGCAGCCCCAGCATTTT
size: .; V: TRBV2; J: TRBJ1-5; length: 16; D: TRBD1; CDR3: CASSEWDRGGNQPQHF; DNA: TGTGCCAGCAGTGAATGGGACAGGGGGGGCAATCAGCCCCAGCATTTT
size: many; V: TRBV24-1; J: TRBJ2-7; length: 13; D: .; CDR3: CATSDLGSGEQYF; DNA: TGTGCCACCAGTGATTTGGGATCAGGGGAGCAGTACTTC
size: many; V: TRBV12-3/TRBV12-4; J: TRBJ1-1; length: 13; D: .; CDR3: CASTLLVNTEAFF; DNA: TGTGCCAGCACTCTTTTGGTGAACACTGAAGCTTTCTTT
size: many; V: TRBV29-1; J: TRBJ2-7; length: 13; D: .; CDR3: CSVEVEGPHEQYF; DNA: TGCAGCGTTGAAGTAGAGGGACCCCACGAGCAGTACTTC
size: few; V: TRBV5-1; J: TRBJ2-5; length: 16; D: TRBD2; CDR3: CASSLGGSGRQETQYF; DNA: TGCGCCAGCAGCTTGGGGGGTAGCGGGAGACAAGAGACCCAGTACTTC
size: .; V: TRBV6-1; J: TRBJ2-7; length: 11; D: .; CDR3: CASIAGYEQYF; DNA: TGTGCCAGCATTGCGGGCTACGAGCAGTACTTC
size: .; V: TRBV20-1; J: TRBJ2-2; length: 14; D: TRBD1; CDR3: CSARTGGNTGELFF; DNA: TGCAGTGCTAGAACAGGGGGGAACACCGGGGAGCTGTTTTTT
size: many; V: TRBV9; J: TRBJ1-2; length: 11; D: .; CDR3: CASSSRHGYTF; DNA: TGTGCCAGCAGCTCCCGTCATGGCTACACCTTC